The table lists the clone carrying this TCR beta chain with many counts. The target antigen is unknown. The data derive from a study of T-cell reconstitution after alpha-beta-depleted transplantation in children. Unique molecular identifiers were built into the TCRbeta library. TCRdb reprocessed the PCR reads with MiXCR, giving one entry per CDR3 protein. This table holds around 270,000 distinct CDR3 sequences, 7.5% to 9% found once. Study results and caveats: Newly made T cells mostly supplied T-cell counts and diversity one year after transplant.

Here the sequenced sample was peripheral blood, taken 360 days after TCRalphabeta/CD19-depleted stem cell transplant. This TCR derives from a female patient aged 2-10 years who had a stem cell transplant for Fanconi anemia, so the T cells may come from the graft donor.

The CDR3 here is CASSYTWTSTDTQYF. The CDR3 region has the DNA TGTGCCAGCAGCTATACGTGGACGTCCACAGATACGCAGTATTTT. The chain employs TRBV5-6 and TRBJ2-3; D unresolved. Germline lookup yields CDR1 SGHDT and CDR2 YYEEEE. Deletions cut 3 bases from V and 2 bases from J, with 13 bases between. This CDR3 has 15 amino acids.